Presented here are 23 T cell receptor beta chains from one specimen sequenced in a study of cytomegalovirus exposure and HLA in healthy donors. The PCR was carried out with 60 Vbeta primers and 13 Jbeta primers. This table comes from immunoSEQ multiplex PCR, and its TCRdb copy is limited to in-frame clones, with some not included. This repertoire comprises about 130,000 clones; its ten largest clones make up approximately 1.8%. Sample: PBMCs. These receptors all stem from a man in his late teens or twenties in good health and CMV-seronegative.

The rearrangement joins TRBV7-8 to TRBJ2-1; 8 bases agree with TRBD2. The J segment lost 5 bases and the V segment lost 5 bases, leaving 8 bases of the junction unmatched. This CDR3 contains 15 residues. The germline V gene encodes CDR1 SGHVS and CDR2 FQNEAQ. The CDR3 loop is CASSRGGQGHNEQFF. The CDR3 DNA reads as TGTGCCAGCAGCCGGGGGGGACAAGGGCACAATGAGCAGTTCTTC.

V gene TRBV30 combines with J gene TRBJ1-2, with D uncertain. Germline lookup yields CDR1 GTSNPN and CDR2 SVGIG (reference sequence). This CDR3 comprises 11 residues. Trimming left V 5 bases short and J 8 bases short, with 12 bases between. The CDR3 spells CAWGAEAGYTF. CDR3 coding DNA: TGTGCCTGGGGCGCCGAGGCGGGCTACACCTTC.

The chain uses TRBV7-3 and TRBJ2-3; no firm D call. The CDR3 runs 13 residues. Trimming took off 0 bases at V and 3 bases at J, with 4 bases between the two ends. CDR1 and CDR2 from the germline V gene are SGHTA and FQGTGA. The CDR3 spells CASSLTQTDTQYF. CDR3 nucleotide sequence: TGTGCCAGCAGCTTAACGCAGACAGATACGCAGTATTTT.

The CDR3 bases are TGTGCCAGCAGCTGGGGGGACAGGGGGAGCAATCAGCCCCAGCATTTT. Its protein product is CASSWGDRGSNQPQHF. V gene TRBV13 combines with J gene TRBJ1-5; 11 bases agree with TRBD1. The CDR3 loop spans 16 amino acids. CDR1 and CDR2 (germline): PRHDT, FYEKMQ (reference sequence). Trimming at V came to 4 bases and at J to 1 base, leaving 3 bases not matched to a gene.

The CDR3 bases are TGTGCTAGTGGTCCGGGACTAGCGGGAGGGGGAATCATCACAGATACGCAGTATTTT. It is translated as CASGPGLAGGGIITDTQYF. The V and J genes are TRBV12-5 and TRBJ2-3; 16 nucleotides align to TRBD2. V shed 5 bases, J shed 2 bases, and the junction held 10 bases outside the gene matches. Germline CDR1 is LGHNT and CDR2 is FRNRAP. The CDR3 is made up of 19 amino acids.

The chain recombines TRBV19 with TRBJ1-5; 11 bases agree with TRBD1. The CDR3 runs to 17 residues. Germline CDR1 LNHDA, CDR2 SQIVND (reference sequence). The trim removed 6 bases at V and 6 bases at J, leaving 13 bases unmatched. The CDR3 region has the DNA TGTGCCAGTAGGAAGGACAGGGGGCGCACGGTTGGTCAGCCCCAGCATTTT. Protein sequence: CASRKDRGRTVGQPQHF.

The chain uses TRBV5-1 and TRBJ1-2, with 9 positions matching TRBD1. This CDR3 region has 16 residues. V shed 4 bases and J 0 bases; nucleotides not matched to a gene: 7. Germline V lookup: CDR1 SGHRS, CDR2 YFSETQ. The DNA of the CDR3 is TGCGCCAGCAGCCGGACAGGGGATTTGTCTAACTATGGCTACACCTTC. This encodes CASSRTGDLSNYGYTF.

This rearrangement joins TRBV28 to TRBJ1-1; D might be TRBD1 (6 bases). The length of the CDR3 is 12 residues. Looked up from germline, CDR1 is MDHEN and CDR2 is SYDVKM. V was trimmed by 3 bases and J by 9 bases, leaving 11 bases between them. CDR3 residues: CASSFIGTKAFF. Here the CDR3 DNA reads TGTGCCAGCAGTTTTATCGGGACAAAAGCTTTCTTT.

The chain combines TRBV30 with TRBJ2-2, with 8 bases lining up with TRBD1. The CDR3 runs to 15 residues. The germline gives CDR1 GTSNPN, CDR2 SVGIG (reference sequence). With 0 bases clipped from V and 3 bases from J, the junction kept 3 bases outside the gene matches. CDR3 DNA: TGTGCCTGGAGTGTACAGGGGGGTTACACCGGGGAGCTGTTTTTT. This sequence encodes CAWSVQGGYTGELFF.

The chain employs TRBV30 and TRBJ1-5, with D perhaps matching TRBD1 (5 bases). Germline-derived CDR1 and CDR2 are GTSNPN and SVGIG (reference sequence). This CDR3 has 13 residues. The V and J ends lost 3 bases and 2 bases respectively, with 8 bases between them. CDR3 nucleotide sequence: TGTGCCTGGAGAGAAGGGGGCAATCAGCCCCAGCATTTT. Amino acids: CAWREGGNQPQHF. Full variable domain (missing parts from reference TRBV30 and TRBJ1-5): SQTIHQWPATLVQPVGSPLSLECTVEGTSNPNLYWYRQAAGRGLQLLFYSVGIGQISSEVPQNLSASRPQDRQFILSSKKLLLSDSGFYLCAWREGGNQPQHFGDGTRLSIL.

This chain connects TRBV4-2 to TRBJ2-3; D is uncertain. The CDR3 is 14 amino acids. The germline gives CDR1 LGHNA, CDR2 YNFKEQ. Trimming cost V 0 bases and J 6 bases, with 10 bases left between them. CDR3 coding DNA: TGTGCCAGCAGCCAAGATCCGGGTTCGGATACGCAGTATTTT. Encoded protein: CASSQDPGSDTQYF.

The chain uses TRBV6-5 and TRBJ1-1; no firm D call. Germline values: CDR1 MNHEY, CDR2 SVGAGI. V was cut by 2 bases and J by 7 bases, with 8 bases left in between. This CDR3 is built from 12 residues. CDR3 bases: TGTGCCAGCAGTTACCTGTCGGGTGAAGCTTTCTTT. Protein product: CASSYLSGEAFF.

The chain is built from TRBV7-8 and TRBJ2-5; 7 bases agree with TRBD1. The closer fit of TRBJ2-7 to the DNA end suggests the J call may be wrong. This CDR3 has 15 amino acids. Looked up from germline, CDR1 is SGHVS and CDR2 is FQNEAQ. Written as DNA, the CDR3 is TGTGCCAGCAGCGCCAGGGGGACCCTTACCTACGAGCAGTACTTC. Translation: CASSARGTLTYEQYF.

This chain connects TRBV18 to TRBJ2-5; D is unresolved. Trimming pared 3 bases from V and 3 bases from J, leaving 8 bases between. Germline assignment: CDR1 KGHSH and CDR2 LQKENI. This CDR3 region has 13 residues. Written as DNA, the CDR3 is TGTGCCAGCTCACCCCCCGGAGAAGAGACCCAGTACTTC. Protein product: CASSPPGEETQYF.

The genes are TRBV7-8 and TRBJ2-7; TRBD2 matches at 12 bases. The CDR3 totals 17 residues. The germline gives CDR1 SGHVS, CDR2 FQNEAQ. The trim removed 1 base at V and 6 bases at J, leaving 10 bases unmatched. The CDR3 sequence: CASSLGLAGVMRGEQYF. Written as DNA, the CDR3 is TGTGCCAGCAGCTTAGGACTAGCGGGAGTCATGAGGGGCGAGCAGTACTTC.

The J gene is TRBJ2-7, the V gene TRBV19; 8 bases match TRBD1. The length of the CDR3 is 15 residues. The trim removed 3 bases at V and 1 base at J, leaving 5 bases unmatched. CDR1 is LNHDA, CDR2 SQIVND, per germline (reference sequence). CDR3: CASSIGGTGSYEQYF. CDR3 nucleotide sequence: TGTGCCAGTAGTATTGGGGGGACAGGTTCCTACGAGCAGTACTTC.

The CDR3 spells CASSGGTSPYEQYF. CDR3 nucleotide sequence: TGTGCCAGCAGCGGGGGGACTTCCCCCTACGAGCAGTACTTC. This chain uses TRBV9 with TRBJ2-7; D might be TRBD2 (6 bases). The CDR3 has 14 residues. CDR1 SGDLS and CDR2 YYNGEE come from the germline V gene. Between the trimmed V and J ends, which lost 3 bases and 2 bases, there was a span of 12 bases.

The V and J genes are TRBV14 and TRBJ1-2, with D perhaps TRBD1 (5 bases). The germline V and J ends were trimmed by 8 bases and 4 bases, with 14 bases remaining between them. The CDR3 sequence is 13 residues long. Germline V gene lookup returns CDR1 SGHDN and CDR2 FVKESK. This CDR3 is CASRPRDSYGYTF. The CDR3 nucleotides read TGTGCCAGCCGGCCCAGGGATAGCTATGGCTACACCTTC.

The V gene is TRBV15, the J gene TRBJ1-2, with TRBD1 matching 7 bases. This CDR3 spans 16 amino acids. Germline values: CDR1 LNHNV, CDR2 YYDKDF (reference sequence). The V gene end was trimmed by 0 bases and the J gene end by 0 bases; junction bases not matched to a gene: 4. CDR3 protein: CATSREGTATNYGYTF. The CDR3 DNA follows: TGTGCCACCAGCAGAGAGGGGACAGCGACTAACTATGGCTACACCTTC.

CDR3 amino acids: CASSFGQTYGYTF. As DNA, the CDR3 is TGTGCCAGCAGTTTCGGACAGACCTATGGCTACACCTTC. The chain carries TRBV6-5 and TRBJ1-2, with TRBD1 as a possible D gene (6 bases). From germline, CDR1 is MNHEY and CDR2 SVGAGI. The CDR3 length is 13 residues. V lost 4 bases to trimming and J lost 4 bases, with 10 bases between them.

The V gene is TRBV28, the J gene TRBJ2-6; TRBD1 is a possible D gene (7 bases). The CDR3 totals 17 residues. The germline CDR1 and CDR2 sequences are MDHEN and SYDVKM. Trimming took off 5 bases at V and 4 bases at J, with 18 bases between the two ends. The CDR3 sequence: CASSPPEGASGANVLTF. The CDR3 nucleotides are TGTGCCAGCAGTCCTCCGGAGGGGGCTTCAGGGGCCAACGTCCTGACTTTC.

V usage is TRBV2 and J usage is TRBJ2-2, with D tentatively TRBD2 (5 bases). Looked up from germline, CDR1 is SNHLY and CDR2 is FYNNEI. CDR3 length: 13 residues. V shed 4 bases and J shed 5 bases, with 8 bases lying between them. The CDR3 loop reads CASSGEGTGELFF. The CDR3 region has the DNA TGTGCCAGCAGTGGTGAGGGAACCGGGGAGCTGTTTTTT.

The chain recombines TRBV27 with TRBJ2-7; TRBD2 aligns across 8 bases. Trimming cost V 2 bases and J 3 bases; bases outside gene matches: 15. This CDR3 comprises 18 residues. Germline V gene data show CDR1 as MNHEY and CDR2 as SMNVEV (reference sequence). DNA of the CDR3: TGTGCCAGCAGTTTAAGGAGTGTAACCCAGCGGGGGATCTACGAGCAGTACTTC. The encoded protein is CASSLRSVTQRGIYEQYF.